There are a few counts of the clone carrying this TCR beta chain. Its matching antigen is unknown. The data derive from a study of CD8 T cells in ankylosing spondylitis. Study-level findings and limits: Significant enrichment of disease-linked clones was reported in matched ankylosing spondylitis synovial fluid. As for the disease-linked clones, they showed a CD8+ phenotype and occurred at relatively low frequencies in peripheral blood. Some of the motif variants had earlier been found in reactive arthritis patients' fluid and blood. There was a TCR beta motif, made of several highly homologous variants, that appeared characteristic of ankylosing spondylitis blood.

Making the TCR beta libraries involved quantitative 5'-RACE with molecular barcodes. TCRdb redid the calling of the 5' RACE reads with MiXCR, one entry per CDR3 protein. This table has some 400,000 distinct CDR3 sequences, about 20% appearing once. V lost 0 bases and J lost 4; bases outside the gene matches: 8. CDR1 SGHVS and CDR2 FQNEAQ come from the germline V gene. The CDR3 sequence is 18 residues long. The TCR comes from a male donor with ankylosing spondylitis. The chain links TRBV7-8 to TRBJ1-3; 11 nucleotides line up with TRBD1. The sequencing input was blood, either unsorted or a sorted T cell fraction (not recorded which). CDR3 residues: CASSLAVGQGAYGNTIYF. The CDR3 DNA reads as TGTGCCAGCAGCTTAGCAGTTGGACAGGGGGCCTACGGAAACACCATATATTTT.